This T cell receptor beta chain was identified in a study of PD-1 blockade in classical Hodgkin lymphoma. Trimming cost V 5 bases and J 0 bases; bases outside gene matches: 6. CDR1 and CDR2 from the germline V gene are SGHVS and FNYEAQ. CDR3 size: 15 residues. Study outcomes and limitations: The study found that TCR diversity rose significantly by C4D1 in CD4+ but not CD8+ cells. Complete responders showed a baseline diversity that resembled the diversity of newly diagnosed patients. Newly diagnosed patients were reported to start with lower TCR diversity than healthy donors.

Only in-frame clones appear in the TCRdb table, and some are missing; sequencing was by immunoSEQ multiplex PCR. Among tens of thousands of clones listed, 66% were seen once. This sample's time point: cycle 4 day 1 (C4D1), after less than 7 weeks of nivolumab. No patient escaped relapse after autologous stem cell transplantation, and brentuximab vedotin exposure varied. Classifying best responses yielded complete response, partial response or progressive disease. To note about this clone: Its antigen is as yet unknown.

The chain links TRBV7-6 to TRBJ1-2; 7 nucleotides align to TRBD1. This specimen consisted of peripheral blood mononuclear cells (PBMCs), obtained before the fourth cycle of nivolumab. This receptor was obtained from a human donor with classical Hodgkin lymphoma. The CDR3 nucleotides are TGTGCCAGCAGCGCCACAGGGGCTTCTAACTATGGCTACACCTTC. Translation gives CASSATGASNYGYTF.